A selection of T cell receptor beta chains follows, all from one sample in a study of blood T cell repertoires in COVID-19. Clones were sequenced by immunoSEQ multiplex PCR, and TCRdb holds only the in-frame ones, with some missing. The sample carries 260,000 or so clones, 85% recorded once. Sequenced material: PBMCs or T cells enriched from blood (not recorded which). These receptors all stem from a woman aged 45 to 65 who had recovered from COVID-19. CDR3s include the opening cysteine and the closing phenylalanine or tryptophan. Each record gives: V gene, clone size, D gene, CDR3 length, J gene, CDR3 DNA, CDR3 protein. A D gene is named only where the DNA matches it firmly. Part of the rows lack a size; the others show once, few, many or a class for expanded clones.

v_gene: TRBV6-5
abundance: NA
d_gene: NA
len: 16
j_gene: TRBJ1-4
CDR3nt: TGTGCCAGCAGTTACCTTCGGCAGGGCCCTAATGAAAAACTGTTTTTT
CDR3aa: CASSYLRQGPNEKLFF

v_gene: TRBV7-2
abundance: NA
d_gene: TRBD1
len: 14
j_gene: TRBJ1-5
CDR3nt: TGTGCCAGCAGCCCCGGACAGGGCGGTCAGCCCCAGCATTTT
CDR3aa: CASSPGQGGQPQHF

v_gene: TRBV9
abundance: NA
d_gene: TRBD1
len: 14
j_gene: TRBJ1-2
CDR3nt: TGTGCCAGCAGCGTAGGGAGTAGGGGACAGTTACACACCTTC
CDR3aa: CASSVGSRGQLHTF

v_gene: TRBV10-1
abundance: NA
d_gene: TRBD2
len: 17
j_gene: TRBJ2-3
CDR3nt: TGCGCCAGCAGTGACCCGGCGGCTAGCGGTAGCACAGATACGCAGTATTTT
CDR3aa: CASSDPAASGSTDTQYF

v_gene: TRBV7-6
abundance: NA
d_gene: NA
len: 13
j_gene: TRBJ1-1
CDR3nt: TGTGCCAGCAGCGTATCCCACCAGGGCGAAGCTTTTTTT
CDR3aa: CASSVSHQGEAFF

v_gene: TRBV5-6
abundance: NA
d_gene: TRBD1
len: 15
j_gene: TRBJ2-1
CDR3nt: TGTGCCAGCAGCCCCGACAGGGGGTCTTGGAATGAGCAGTTCTTC
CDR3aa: CASSPDRGSWNEQFF

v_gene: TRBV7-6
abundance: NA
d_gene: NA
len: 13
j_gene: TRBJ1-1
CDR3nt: TGTGCCAGCAGCCTAAAGCCCCTAACTGAAGCTTTCTTT
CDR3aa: CASSLKPLTEAFF

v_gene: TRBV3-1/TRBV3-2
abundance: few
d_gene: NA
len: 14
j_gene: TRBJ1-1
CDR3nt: TGTGCCAGCAGCCCTACGGGGAGTAACACTGAAGCTTTCTTT
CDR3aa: CASSPTGSNTEAFF

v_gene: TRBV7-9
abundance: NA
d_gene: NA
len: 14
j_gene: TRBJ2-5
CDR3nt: TGTGCCAGCAGCTGGAGGGGAGGCGCGGAGACCCAGTACTTC
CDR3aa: CASSWRGGAETQYF

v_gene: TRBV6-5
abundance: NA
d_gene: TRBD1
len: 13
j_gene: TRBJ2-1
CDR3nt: TGTGCCAGCAGAGAGACAGGGGGCAATGAGCAGTTCTTC
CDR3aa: CASRETGGNEQFF

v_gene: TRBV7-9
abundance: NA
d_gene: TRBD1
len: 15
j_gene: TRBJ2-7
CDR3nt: TGTGCCAGCAGTAAGGGACAGGGCAAAACCTACGAGCAGTACTTC
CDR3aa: CASSKGQGKTYEQYF

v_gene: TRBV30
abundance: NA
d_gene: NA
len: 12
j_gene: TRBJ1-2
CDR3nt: TGTGCCTGGAAATGGGGGGGCTCTATCTGCACCTTC
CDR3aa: CAWKWGGSICTF

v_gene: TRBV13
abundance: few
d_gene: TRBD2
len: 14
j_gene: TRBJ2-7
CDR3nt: TGTGCCAGCAGCGCACGACTAGCCCGCTACGAGCAGTACTTC
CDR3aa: CASSARLARYEQYF

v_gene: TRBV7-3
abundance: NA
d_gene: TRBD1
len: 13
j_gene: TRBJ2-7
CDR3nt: TGTGCCAGCAGCTGGACAGGGGAGGACGAGCAGTACTTC
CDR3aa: CASSWTGEDEQYF

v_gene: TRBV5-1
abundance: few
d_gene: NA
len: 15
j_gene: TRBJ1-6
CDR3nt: TGCGCCAGCAGCCCGAGACAGGCGGACTCTTCACCCCTCCACTTT
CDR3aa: CASSPRQADSSPLHF

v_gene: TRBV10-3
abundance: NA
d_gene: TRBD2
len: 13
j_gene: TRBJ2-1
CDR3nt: TGTGCCGCCGGACTAGCGGGAGTCGCTGAGCAGTTCTTC
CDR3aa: CAAGLAGVAEQFF

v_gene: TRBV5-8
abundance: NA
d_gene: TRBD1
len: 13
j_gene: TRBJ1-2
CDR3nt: TGTGCCAGCAGCCTGACAGGGGGCAACGGCTACACCTTC
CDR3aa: CASSLTGGNGYTF

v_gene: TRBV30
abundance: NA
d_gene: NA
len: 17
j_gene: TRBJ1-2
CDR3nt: TGTGCCTGGAGTCGAGGCGGTTTGGGGGGGCACTACTATGGCTACACCTTC
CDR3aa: CAWSRGGLGGHYYGYTF

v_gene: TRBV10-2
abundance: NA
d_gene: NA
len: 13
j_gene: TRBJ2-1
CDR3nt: TGCGCCAGCAGCGGGTTCCAGGGGAATGAGCAGTTCTTC
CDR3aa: CASSGFQGNEQFF

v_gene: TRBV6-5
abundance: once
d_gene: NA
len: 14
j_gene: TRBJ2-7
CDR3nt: TGTGCCAGCAGTTACTCGAGTAGCCCCCACGAGCAGTACTTC
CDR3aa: CASSYSSSPHEQYF

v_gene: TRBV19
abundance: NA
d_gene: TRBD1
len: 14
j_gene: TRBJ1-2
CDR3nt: TGTGCCAGTACCCCGGGACAGGGGGCACGTGGCTACACCTTC
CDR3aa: CASTPGQGARGYTF

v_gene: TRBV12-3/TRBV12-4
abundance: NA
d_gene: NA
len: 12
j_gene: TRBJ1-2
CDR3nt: TGTGCCAGCAGTTTCGAGGAATCTGGCTACACCTTC
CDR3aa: CASSFEESGYTF

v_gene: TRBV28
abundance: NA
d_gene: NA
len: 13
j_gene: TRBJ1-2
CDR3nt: TGTGCCTGCAGGAGGACAGCCTCCTATGGCTACACCTTC
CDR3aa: CACRRTASYGYTF

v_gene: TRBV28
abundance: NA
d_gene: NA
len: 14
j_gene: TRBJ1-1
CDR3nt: TGTGCCAGCAGTTTAGGGCAGGCGAACACTGAAGCTTTCTTT
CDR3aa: CASSLGQANTEAFF

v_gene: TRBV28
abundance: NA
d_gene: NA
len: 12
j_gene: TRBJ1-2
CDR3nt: TGTGCCAGCAGCGAAACCAACCGGGGCTACACCTTC
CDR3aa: CASSETNRGYTF

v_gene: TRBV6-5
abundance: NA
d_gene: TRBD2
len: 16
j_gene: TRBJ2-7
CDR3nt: TGTGCCAGCAGTTACAGCGGGACTAGCGGCTTCTACGAGCAGTACTTC
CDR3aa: CASSYSGTSGFYEQYF

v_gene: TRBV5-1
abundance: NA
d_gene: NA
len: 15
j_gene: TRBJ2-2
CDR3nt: TGCGCCAGCAGCTTGGCCCAGGGTGGCACCGGGGAGCTGTTTTTT
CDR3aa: CASSLAQGGTGELFF

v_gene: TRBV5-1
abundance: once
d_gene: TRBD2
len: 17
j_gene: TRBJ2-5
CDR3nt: TGCGCCAGCAGCTTGGTCGGTGTTGCGGGAGGTGGGGAGACCCAGTACTTC
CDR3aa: CASSLVGVAGGGETQYF

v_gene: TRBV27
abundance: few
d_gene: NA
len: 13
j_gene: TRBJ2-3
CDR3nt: TGTGCCAGCAGTCCCTCTAGCACAGATACGCAGTATTTT
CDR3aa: CASSPSSTDTQYF

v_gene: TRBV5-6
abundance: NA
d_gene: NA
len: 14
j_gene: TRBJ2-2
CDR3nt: TGTGCCAGCAGCTGGGGACTGAACACCGGGGAGCTGTTTTTT
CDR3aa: CASSWGLNTGELFF

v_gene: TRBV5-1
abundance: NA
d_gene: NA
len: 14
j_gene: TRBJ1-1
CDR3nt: TGCGCCAGCAGTCTAGGACAGTGGAACACTGAAGCTTTCTTT
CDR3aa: CASSLGQWNTEAFF

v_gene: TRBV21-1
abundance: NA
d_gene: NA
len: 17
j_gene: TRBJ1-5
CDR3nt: TGTGCCAGCAGCCAAAGTTGGAGGGGGACAGGGGGGCAGCCCCAGCATTTT
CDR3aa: CASSQSWRGTGGQPQHF

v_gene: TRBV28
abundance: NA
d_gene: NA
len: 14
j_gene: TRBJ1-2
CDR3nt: TGTGCCAGCAGTGCGGGACTCCGACTCTATGGCTACACCTTC
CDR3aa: CASSAGLRLYGYTF

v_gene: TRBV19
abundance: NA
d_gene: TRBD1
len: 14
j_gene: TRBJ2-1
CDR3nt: TGTGCCAGTACCACAGGACAGGGAACGAATGAGCAGTTCTTC
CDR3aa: CASTTGQGTNEQFF

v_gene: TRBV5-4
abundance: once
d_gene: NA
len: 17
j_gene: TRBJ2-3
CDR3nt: TGTGCCAGCAGGCCACTAGTAGGTTCGGCGAGCACAGATACGCAGTATTTT
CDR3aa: CASRPLVGSASTDTQYF

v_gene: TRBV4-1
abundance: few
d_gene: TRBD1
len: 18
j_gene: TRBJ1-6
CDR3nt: TGCGCCAGCAGCCAAGATCCCCTAAGACAGGGGGCGTCGGGGGCCCTCCACTTT
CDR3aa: CASSQDPLRQGASGALHF

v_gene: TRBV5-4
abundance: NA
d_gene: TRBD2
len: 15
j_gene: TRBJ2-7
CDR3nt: TGTGCCAGCAGCTTGGCTGGGGGGGGCTCCTACGAGCAGTACTTC
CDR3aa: CASSLAGGGSYEQYF

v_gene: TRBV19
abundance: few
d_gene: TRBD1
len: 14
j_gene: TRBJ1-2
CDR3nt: TGTGCCAGTAGTCCAGACAGGGGGAGGTTTGGCTACACCTTC
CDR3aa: CASSPDRGRFGYTF

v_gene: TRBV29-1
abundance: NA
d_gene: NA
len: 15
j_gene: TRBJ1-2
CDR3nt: TGCAGCGTTGAAGATCGGGAGGGAGCGCCCTATGGCTACACCTTC
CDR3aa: CSVEDREGAPYGYTF

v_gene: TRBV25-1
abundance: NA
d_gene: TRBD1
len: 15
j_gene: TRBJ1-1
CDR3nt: TGTGCCAGCAGTGACCGCCAGGGGGCGATTGGCCAAGCTTTCTTT
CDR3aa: CASSDRQGAIGQAFF

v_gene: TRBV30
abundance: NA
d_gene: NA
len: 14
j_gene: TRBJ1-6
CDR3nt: TGTGCCTGGCATACCGGGACTGCCTTTTCACCCCTCCACTTT
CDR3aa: CAWHTGTAFSPLHF

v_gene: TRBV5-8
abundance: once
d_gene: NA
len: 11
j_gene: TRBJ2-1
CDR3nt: TGTGCCAGCAGGGAGTTAGGTGAGCAGTTCTTC
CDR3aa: CASRELGEQFF

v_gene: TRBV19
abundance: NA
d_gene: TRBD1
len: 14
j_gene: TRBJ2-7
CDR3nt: TGTGCCAGTAGTACCGGGACAGGGTTGCGCGAGCAGTACTTC
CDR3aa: CASSTGTGLREQYF

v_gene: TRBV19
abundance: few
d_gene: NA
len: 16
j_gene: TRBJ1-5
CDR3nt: TGTGCCAGTAGTATCATGGACGAGGGTAGCAATCAGCCCCAGCATTTT
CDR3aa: CASSIMDEGSNQPQHF

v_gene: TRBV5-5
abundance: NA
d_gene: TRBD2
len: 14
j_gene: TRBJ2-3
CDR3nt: TGTGCCAGCTATTCTGGGGGGGGCACAGATACGCAGTATTTT
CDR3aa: CASYSGGGTDTQYF

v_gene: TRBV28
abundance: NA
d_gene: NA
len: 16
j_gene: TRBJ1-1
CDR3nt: TGTGCCAGCAGTTTAGGTACATGGGGGGGGAACACTGAAGCTTTCTTT
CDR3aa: CASSLGTWGGNTEAFF

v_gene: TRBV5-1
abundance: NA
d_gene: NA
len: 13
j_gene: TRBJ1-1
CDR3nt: TGCGCCAGCAGTAGGGGCGCGAACACTGAAGCTTTCTTT
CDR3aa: CASSRGANTEAFF

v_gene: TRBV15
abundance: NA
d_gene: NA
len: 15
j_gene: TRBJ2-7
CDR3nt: TGTGCCACCAGCAGAGAAAGGACACCGACCTACGAGCAGTACTTC
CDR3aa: CATSRERTPTYEQYF

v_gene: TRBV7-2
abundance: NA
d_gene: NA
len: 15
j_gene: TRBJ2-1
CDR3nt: TGTGCCAGCAGCCCCCAGGGCGATTCCTACAATGAGCAGTTCTTC
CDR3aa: CASSPQGDSYNEQFF

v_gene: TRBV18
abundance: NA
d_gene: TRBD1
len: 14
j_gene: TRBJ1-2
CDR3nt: TGTGCCAGCTCACCCCTGGGACAGAACTATGGCTACACCTTC
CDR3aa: CASSPLGQNYGYTF

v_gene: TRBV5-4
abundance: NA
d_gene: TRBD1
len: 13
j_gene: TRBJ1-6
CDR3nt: TGTGCCAGCAGGTTAAACAGGGGGGCACCCCTCCACTTT
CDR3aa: CASRLNRGAPLHF